This TCR beta chain was recorded in a study of cytomegalovirus exposure and HLA in healthy donors (dated by TCRdb to the late 2010s). In terms of the full investigation: An earlier analysis of some 600 of the donors reported approximately 280 Gb of sequence data and around 100 million unique TCR beta sequences obtained from about 180 million T cells. An earlier analysis of approximately 630 of the donors applied high-throughput TCR beta sequencing to assess whether each TCR beta V gene segment acted as functional or pseudogenic. All discovery cohort repertoires had been generated using a single sequencing platform. Of the roughly 390 genotyped donors, around 81% fell in the genetic ancestry cluster associated with self-reported Caucasian donors. A later analysis re-examined previously published TCR beta repertoires from hundreds of donors and added high-resolution HLA genotyping to investigate patterns of TCR occurrence. Along with the approximately 670-subject first cohort, a separate validation cohort of 120 different subjects was used. Roughly 5 DR-DQ haplotypes were handled as single units for association and clustering, since linkage in the cohort was strong. Using immunosequencing, the study profiled T cell repertoires from 666 subjects and related those repertoires to cytomegalovirus serostatus. The study aimed to test whether signatures of past pathogen exposure could be identified by cataloging public T cell receptors. A later genetic analysis took genome-wide SNP genotypes for about 65% of the 666 donors and used that subset as a discovery cohort. On average, 235,054 unique TCR beta nucleotide sequences were sequenced per donor among 398 genotyped donors of the cohort, with 15% to 20% of those sequences being non-productive. Donor age, sex, ethnicity and CMV serostatus were compiled alongside the repertoire data. Approximately 300 gigabases of sequencing data and some 85 million unique TCR sequences were included in an early release covering 550 to 800 HLA-typed donors. High-throughput TCR immunosequencing, statistical association of individual TCRs with disease status, and machine learning were combined to predict cytomegalovirus infection status. Rather than drawing on any new phenotypic data, the later analysis identified candidate immune exposures from TCR beta sequences and the way those sequences occurred across donors. Both class I and class II loci were covered by HLA typing, at four-digit resolution. Typing coverage varied by locus: roughly 620-640 donors for A, B, C, DRB1 and DQB1; approximately 560 for DQA1; over 600 for DPA1; around 450 for DPB1. The investigation overall reported the following: In a later analysis, some 17,000 TCR beta sequences were associated with specific HLA alleles at a false discovery rate of 0.05. HLA typing was unavailable for some donors at each locus, so association tests used only the typed subset. Correlated functional status among segregating V segments might be attributable to linkage disequilibrium, but an unknown experimental factor could not be ruled out. A cluster of highly shared sequence variants was judged likely to represent a technical artifact of the sequencing pipeline. Compared with equally common non-associated chains, HLA-associated TCR beta chains in a later analysis were more clonally expanded and had lower generation probabilities. Only TCR beta chains were sequenced in this cohort, and the absence of alpha or paired-chain data limited detectable features. Compared with the 666-donor mean, donors in an Asian-associated ancestry cluster had fewer N-insertions in productive TCRs, according to a later genetic analysis. Immune exposure information for the cohort was limited to CMV serostatus. In a later analysis, the rate of TCR association differed among HLA loci, with DRB1 alleles having the most associated TCRs and HLA-C alleles having the fewest. The presence/absence analyses assumed that sequencing depth was roughly uniform across donors, and that assumption may not be true. A further reported finding was that TCR beta sequences accurately predicted the HLA-A and HLA-B alleles for most subjects in the first cohort. Some IMGT-functional V segments, including TRBV6-2 and TRBV6-3, could not be told apart with the 87-base-pair reads, so those segments were excluded. The authors suggested that the approach could potentially be generalized to other disease states and immunological phenotypes. According to a later analysis, parvovirus B19, influenza, CMV and Epstein-Barr virus appeared linked to several top co-occurrence clusters. While some public TCRs were present in many individuals, most TCR sequences turned up only very rarely across donors. The study gave a list of about 160 TCR beta chains associated with cytomegalovirus. Over 15 rarely observed V segments, including chromosome 9 orphons, were excluded from the earlier analysis of some 590 of the donors because counts were too low. Most CMV-associated TCR beta chains appeared to be HLA-restricted in a later analysis, and the HLA associations seemed to be driven largely by CMV exposure. Assigning TCR associations to individual alleles was difficult when HLA alleles, especially DR and DQ, strongly co-occurred. Three of the identified cytomegalovirus-associated TCR beta chains were confirmed in vitro to be specific for cytomegalovirus antigens. The classifier was reported to diagnose cytomegalovirus status with high specificity and sensitivity in both the original and validation cohorts. In an earlier analysis of 500 to 650 of the donors, most TCR beta V segments appeared in productive rearrangements about 90% or about 30% of the time, broadly matching IMGT annotations. An association between a missense DCLRE1C variant and V-gene and J-gene trimming of TCR beta chains was found in a later genetic analysis and replicated in an independent cohort.

Trimming accounts for 3 bases at V and 4 bases at J, while the number of junction bases matched to no gene is 11. The germline V gene (reference sequence) sets CDR1 to LNHDA and CDR2 to SQIVND. Its CDR3 holds 17 amino acids, cysteine through phenylalanine. The entry retains the CDR3 DNA only, 51 bases that are in frame from base 1. The cohort consisted of fewer than 700 healthy bone marrow donors. Cohort members were all nominally healthy when sampled, although unrecorded immune exposures were likely present. The donor tested CMV seropositive and was one of the 289 seropositive cohort members. A peripheral blood sample was collected from each donor, and TCR beta sequencing was performed on peripheral blood mononuclear cells. Genomic DNA was extracted from the blood cell samples with the Qiagen DNeasy Blood Extraction Kit. Remarks on this clone: It has no known antigen specificity. No quality values exist for individual bases; no much larger clone is one base distant.

Libraries were prepared through the immunoSEQ multiplex PCR assay. For the multiplex PCR, a mixture combining 60 forward primers for TCR Vbeta segments and 13 reverse primers for TCR Jbeta segments was used. The CDR3 region of rearranged TCR beta genes was amplified from genomic DNA with a multiplex PCR assay. On the Illumina HiSeq System, the amplified TCR beta libraries were sequenced as 87-base-pair reads. The published analysis was carried out like this. In a later analysis, tens of millions of unique TCR beta chains were counted across the approximately 670 repertoires, and roughly 9.9 million of these chains were shared by at least two donors. A nearest-neighbor algorithm error-corrected the raw reads and collapsed the reads into unique sequences, merging closely related sequences to remove PCR and sequencing errors. CDR3 sequences were aligned to IMGT reference sequences to assign V, D and J gene segments. Each retained sequence needed at least a six-nucleotide match to both a V gene segment and a J gene segment. A rearrangement was called productive if the CDR3 had no stop codons and remained in frame with V and J, and every other rearrangement was called non-productive. Following IMGT convention, CDR3 was defined as the stretch from the second conserved V-encoded cysteine to the conserved J-encoded phenylalanine. Sequences without an unambiguous match to a single V gene segment were excluded from the earlier analysis of about 600 of the donors. An earlier analysis of fewer than 650 of the donors classified V segments as functional when productive rearrangements were above 56.7% and as segregating when the standard deviation between donors was above 5%. To diagnose cytomegalovirus status from the catalog of TCR beta chain sequences, a statistical classification framework was built. In a later analysis, TCR nucleotide sequences were compared against IMGT/GENE-DB human TR gene sequences so that V and J genes could be assigned. In a later analysis, CDR3 sequences and most-parsimonious VDJ recombination scenarios were assigned using the TCRdist pipeline. In a later analysis, each TCR beta chain was defined by its CDR3 amino acid sequence together with its V-gene family, and reads without a unique V-gene family were excluded. As a way to deal with suspected cross-contamination and a sequencing artifact, a later analysis dropped 450 to 700 nucleotide sequences that were highly shared and had low generation probability. In a later analysis, a clonal expansion index for each public chain was calculated from normalized within-repertoire ranks of inferred template counts. In a later analysis, generation probabilities were computed using a VDJ recombination model fitted to out-of-frame rearrangements, and the results were checked against IGoR. In a later analysis, hypergeometric tests were used to score TCR-TCR, TCR-HLA and TCR-CMV co-occurrence, with a repertoire-size bias correction applied to TCR pairs. False discovery rates were estimated in a later analysis by permuting HLA or CMV assignments 20 times. In a later analysis, co-occurring TCRs were grouped with DBSCAN, and TCRdist sequence similarity was added when clustering was performed within HLA-allele-positive subsets. Repertoires with fewer than 30,000 or more than 120,000 public chains were left out of co-occurrence clustering, as were about 5 repertoires with anomalous nucleotide sharing. TCRdb carries this immuneACCESS record with in-frame sequences only. Its versions omit some clonotypes, under half of them owing to an unresolved V gene in the studies checked, with the rest unexplained. Clonal size and the V and J genes are those of that table, whereas D and trimming came from the DNA. This sample holds 150,000 to 180,000 clones; more than 70% were observed only once. The biggest ten clones account for 4.5% to 7% of the sample.

The chain is assembled from TRBV19 and TRBJ2-2, and TRBD2 aligns with 7 junction nucleotides. The source material was PBMCs. The sequence came from a woman aged 40 to 50 in good health and CMV-seropositive. The base sequence is TGTGCCAGTAGTATGAGACTCGGGGCGGGGGTCACCGGGGAGCTGTTTTTT. It is translated as CASSMRLGAGVTGELFF.